Following are 15 T cell receptor beta chains from one sample sequenced in a study of beta chain features in type 1 diabetes. The sequenced template was cDNA made from the entire isolated RNA. Libraries were prepared by immunoSEQ multiplex PCR; TCRdb keeps only in-frame clonotypes and omits some of them. The sample records some 290,000 clones, roughly 24% being singletons. These receptors' targets are unknown. Study-wide points: All four CD4+ subsets of Type 1 diabetes patients contained TCRB CDR3s that were moderately but significantly shorter.

Specimen: naive CD4+ T cells from blood. These receptors originate from a woman aged 25 to 39 with type 1 diabetes.

The rearrangement links TRBV27 to TRBJ1-2, with 7 bases matching TRBD1. The germline V gene encodes CDR1 MNHEY and CDR2 SMNVEV (reference sequence). The CDR3 sequence is 14 residues long. The V and J ends lost 5 bases and 4 bases, in that order; junction bases with no gene match: 7. The CDR3 DNA reads as TGTGCCAGCAGTACCGACCGGGACAGCTATGGCTACACCTTC. This sequence encodes CASSTDRDSYGYTF.

The chain employs TRBV28 and TRBJ2-6; 11 nucleotides match TRBD1. Germline V CDR1 and CDR2: MDHEN, SYDVKM. The CDR3 covers 17 residues. V lost 5 bases, J lost 3 bases, and 6 bases stayed unmatched. CDR3 DNA: TGTGCCAGCAGTGGGGGACAGGGGGGAATTGGGGCCAACGTCCTGACTTTC. It yields the protein CASSGGQGGIGANVLTF. The variable domain in full, completed from reference TRBV28 and TRBJ2-6, reads DVKVTQSSRYLVKRTGEKVFLECVQDMDHENMFWYRQDPGLGLRLIYFSYDVKMKEKGDIPEGYSVSREKKERFSLILESASTNQTSMYLCASSGGQGGIGANVLTFGAGSRLTVL.

This clone was seen a few times. This chain joins TRBV7-2 and TRBJ2-7; possibly TRBD1 for D (5 bases). Germline CDR1 SGHTA, CDR2 FQGNSA. Trimming pared 5 bases from V and 4 bases from J, leaving 15 bases between. The CDR3 has 14 amino acids. CDR3: CASSPGRVMYEQYF. CDR3 DNA sequence: TGTGCCAGCAGCCCAGGCAGGGTTATGTACGAGCAGTACTTC.

The sample holds a few counts of this clone. The chain carries TRBV5-1 and TRBJ1-5, with unresolved D. This CDR3 is built from 15 residues. Looked up from germline, CDR1 is SGHRS and CDR2 is YFSETQ. V was shortened by 0 bases and J by 1 base, with 8 bases between the two germline ends. CDR3 DNA: TGCGCCAGCAGCTTGGACGGGGAAAGCAATCAGCCCCAGCATTTT. This encodes CASSLDGESNQPQHF.

The chain links TRBV2 to TRBJ2-2; D unclear. V dropped 5 bases and J dropped 1 base, with 8 bases sitting between them. The germline V gene has CDR1 SNHLY and CDR2 FYNNEI. CDR3 size: 14 residues. CDR3 sequence: CASSPILNTGELFF. CDR3 nucleotides: TGTGCCAGCAGTCCTATATTGAACACCGGGGAGCTGTTTTTT. The entire variable domain, with the rest obtained from reference TRBV2 and TRBJ2-2, is as follows: EPEVTQTPSHQVTQMGQEVILRCVPISNHLYFYWYRQILGQKVEFLVSFYNNEISEKSEIFDDQFSVERPDGSNFTLKIRSTKLEDSAMYFCASSPILNTGELFFGEGSRLTVL.

This clone was detected only a few times. V usage is TRBV6-6 and J usage is TRBJ1-2; possible D gene TRBD1, 5 bases. Germline V gene data show CDR1 as MNHNY and CDR2 as SVGAGI (reference sequence). The CDR3 consists of 14 residues. Trimming shortened V by 3 bases and J by 5 bases, and 13 bases separated the two germline ends. Here the CDR3 DNA reads TGTGCCAGCAGTTATGACGTGGGGGGGTATGGCTACACCTTC. It encodes CASSYDVGGYGYTF.

This clone was seen a few times. The chain carries TRBV7-3 and TRBJ2-2; possible D gene TRBD2, 6 bases. V gave up 3 bases and J gave up 0 bases, with 11 bases separating them. CDR3 length: 16 amino acids. Germline V gene sequence: CDR1 SGHTA, CDR2 FQGTGA. The CDR3 protein is CASSFSGGANTGELFF. The CDR3 nucleotides are TGTGCCAGCAGCTTTTCCGGGGGAGCGAACACCGGGGAGCTGTTTTTT.

The V and J genes are TRBV4-1 and TRBJ2-3; D possibly corresponds to TRBD1 (5 bases). Trimming removed 5 bases from V and 4 bases from J, with 22 bases in between. Germline values: CDR1 MGHRA, CDR2 YSYEKL. There are 17 residues in the CDR3. The CDR3 DNA reads as TGCGCCAGCAGCGCCATAGGGGCCAGGCGTTTCGCAGATACGCAGTATTTT. Protein product: CASSAIGARRFADTQYF.

This chain uses TRBV5-1 with TRBJ1-2; D is ambiguous. This CDR3 region has 16 residues. Deletions cut 0 bases from V and 0 bases from J, with 12 bases between. Per germline, CDR1 SGHRS and CDR2 YFSETQ. The CDR3 DNA reads TGCGCCAGCAGCTTGGGTGAGAGCCGCCCTAACTATGGCTACACCTTC. Residues: CASSLGESRPNYGYTF.

This clone was picked up a small number of times. CDR3 protein: CASSAGTGKDYEQYF. The DNA for the CDR3 is TGTGCCAGCAGCGCCGGGACAGGGAAAGACTACGAGCAGTACTTC. The genes are TRBV9 and TRBJ2-7, with 9 bases aligning to TRBD1. The V and J ends lost 3 bases and 3 bases, in that order; junction bases with no gene match: 7. Germline CDR1 SGDLS, CDR2 YYNGEE. CDR3 length: 15 residues. Full variable domain (remainder filled in from reference TRBV9 and TRBJ2-7): DSGVTQTPKHLITATGQRVTLRCSPRSGDLSVYWYQQSLDQGLQFLIQYYNGEERAKGNILERFSAQQFPDLHSELNLSSLELGDSALYFCASSAGTGKDYEQYFGPGTRLTVT.

This clone appeared a few times. This chain joins TRBV29-1 and TRBJ2-7; 7 bases map to TRBD1. The germline V gene encodes CDR1 SQVTM and CDR2 ANQGSEA. The CDR3 loop spans 12 amino acids. V lost 4 bases to trimming and J lost 6 bases; unmatched junction nucleotides: 6. The CDR3, as DNA: TGCAGCGTTGGAGGACAGGCGGGCGAGCAGTACTTC. Protein sequence: CSVGGQAGEQYF.

The chain joins TRBV5-1 to TRBJ1-1; D may be TRBD1 (6 bases). Germline values: CDR1 SGHRS, CDR2 YFSETQ. Trimming cost V 4 bases and J 6 bases, with 13 bases left between them. The CDR3 is 13 residues long. The CDR3 region has the DNA TGCGCCAGCAGCGGGGGACATGAGTCTGAAGCTTTCTTT. Translating it yields CASSGGHESEAFF.

This clone occurred once. The chain has TRBV5-1 and TRBJ2-1; D is perhaps TRBD1 (5 bases). Trimming stripped 1 base from V and 0 bases from J, with 20 bases between. The CDR3 covers 19 residues. CDR1 is SGHRS and CDR2 is YFSETQ in the germline V gene. The CDR3 sequence is CASSLSGRAADFSYNEQFF. The CDR3 region has the DNA TGCGCCAGCAGCTTGAGTGGCAGGGCCGCCGACTTCTCCTACAATGAGCAGTTCTTC.

J is TRBJ2-5 and V is TRBV5-1, with TRBD2 matching 8 bases. The CDR3 extends over 14 amino acids. Germline loops: CDR1 SGHRS, CDR2 YFSETQ. J gave up 3 bases and V 4 bases, and 5 bases lay outside the gene matches. This CDR3 is CASSPGGGEETQYF. CDR3 nucleotides: TGCGCCAGCAGCCCCGGGGGGGGTGAAGAGACCCAGTACTTC.

This sequence joins TRBV10-2 and TRBJ1-1, with D maybe TRBD1 (6 bases). CDR1 and CDR2 (germline): WSHSY, SAAADI. The CDR3 covers 13 residues. Trimming stripped 5 bases from V and 4 bases from J, with 11 bases between. CDR3 residues: CASSQGSGTEAFF. Here the CDR3 DNA reads TGCGCCAGCAGTCAGGGGAGCGGCACTGAAGCTTTCTTT.